The present T cell receptor (beta chain) was sequenced within a study of blood T cell repertoires in COVID-19. For the study at large: Acute-phase and convalescent COVID-19 samples originated in the United States, Italy and Spain.

Repertoires were generated with immunoSEQ multiplex PCR, while TCRdb's copy carries only in-frame clones and drops some. The sample yields about 130,000 clones, roughly nine tenths seen once. The germline V gene encodes CDR1 MDHEN and CDR2 SYDVKM. V gave up 6 bases and J gave up 5 bases; unmatched junction bases: 12. The CDR3 runs 17 residues. There are a few counts of this clone. The rearrangement uses TRBV28 and TRBJ2-1; 11 nucleotides match TRBD2. Sequencing was performed on peripheral blood. The sequence derives from a woman in her seventies with COVID-19, enrolled during active disease. The CDR3 nucleotides are TGTGCCAGCAGACCATCTTCGCTAGCGGGGGGCCACAATGAGCAGTTCTTC. Translating it yields CASRPSSLAGGHNEQFF. The full variable domain, its missing parts supplied by reference TRBV28 and TRBJ2-1, is DVKVTQSSRYLVKRTGEKVFLECVQDMDHENMFWYRQDPGLGLRLIYFSYDVKMKEKGDIPEGYSVSREKKERFSLILESASTNQTSMYLCASRPSSLAGGHNEQFFGPGTRLTVL.